This T cell receptor beta chain derives from a study of T cells expressing NK-cell markers. This CDR3 has 15 amino acids. For each CDR3 protein, TCRdb gives one entry from its re-call of the 5' RACE reads, without DNA. The listing records more than 400,000 distinct CDR3 sequences. This receptor was taken from a woman aged 18 to 75 in good health. Material for sequencing was blood T cells: a sorted CD56 or NKG2C T cell subset, CD4+ or CD8+ T cells, or bulk PBMC T cells (not recorded which). The V gene is TRBV12-3 or TRBV12-4, the J gene TRBJ1-6; TCRdb proposes TRBD1, but this gene call is untestable without DNA. CDR3 sequence reads: CASSPFGGLNSPLHF.